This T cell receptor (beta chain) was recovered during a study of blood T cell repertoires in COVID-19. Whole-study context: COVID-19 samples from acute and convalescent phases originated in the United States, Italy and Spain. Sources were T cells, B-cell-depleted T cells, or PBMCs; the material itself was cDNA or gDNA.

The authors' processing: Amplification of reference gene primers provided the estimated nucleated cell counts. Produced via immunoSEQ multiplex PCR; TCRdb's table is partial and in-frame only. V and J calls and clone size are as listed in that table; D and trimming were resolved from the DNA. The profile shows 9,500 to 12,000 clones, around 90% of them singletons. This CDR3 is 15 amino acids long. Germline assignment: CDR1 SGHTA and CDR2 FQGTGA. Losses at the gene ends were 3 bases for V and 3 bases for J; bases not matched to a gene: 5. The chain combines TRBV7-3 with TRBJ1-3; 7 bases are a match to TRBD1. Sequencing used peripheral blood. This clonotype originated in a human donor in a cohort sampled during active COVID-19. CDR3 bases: TGTGCCAGCAGCTTTGCAGGGGGAAGTGGAAACACCATATATTTT. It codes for CASSFAGGSGNTIYF.